The 27 T cell receptor beta chains listed next were all sequenced from one sample in a study of cytomegalovirus exposure and HLA in healthy donors (dated by TCRdb to about 2017). Libraries were constructed by the immunoSEQ multiplex PCR assay. For the multiplex PCR, a mixture combining 60 forward primers for TCR Vbeta segments and 13 reverse primers for TCR Jbeta segments was used. Held by TCRdb, this immuneACCESS table contains in-frame sequences only and omits some clones. Under half of the omission traces to an unresolved V gene where checked; the cause of the rest is unknown. This sample lists about 230,000 clones; around 80% were detected once. More than 0.45% of the sample is in the top ten clones. The specimen was PBMCs. Source of these receptors: a boy aged 5-17 years in good health and CMV-seronegative.

The chain carries TRBV9 and TRBJ1-1; TRBD1 agrees at 10 bases. There are 17 residues in the CDR3. CDR1 is SGDLS, CDR2 YYNGEE, per germline. J lost 0 bases, V lost 2 bases, and 7 bases had no gene match. The CDR3 region has the DNA TGTGCCAGCAGCGTCTCGAAGGACAGGGGGATGAACACTGAAGCTTTCTTT. Residues: CASSVSKDRGMNTEAFF.

This rearrangement joins TRBV10-1 to TRBJ2-7; 7 bases agree with TRBD1. Germline assignment: CDR1 WNHNN and CDR2 SYGVQD (reference sequence). After removal of 7 bases from V and 4 bases from J, the junction contained 4 bases not matched to a gene. The CDR3 sequence is 12 residues long. As DNA, the CDR3 is TGCGCCAGCAATGGGGGACAGTACGAGCAGTACTTC. It specifies CASNGGQYEQYF.

The CDR3 DNA sequence: TGTGCCTGGAGGGGGAGGGGCAGAGACGAGCAGTACTTC. It is translated as CAWRGRGRDEQYF. The chain links TRBV30 to TRBJ2-7; 7 nucleotides align to TRBD2. The CDR3 is made up of 13 amino acids. Germline V gene data show CDR1 as GTSNPN and CDR2 as SVGIG (reference sequence). The trim removed 3 bases at V and 5 bases at J, leaving 7 bases unmatched.

This chain connects TRBV19 to TRBJ1-4, with a weak D call TRBD1 (5 bases). Trimming shortened V by 5 bases and J by 5 bases, and 15 bases separated the two germline ends. CDR3 length: 15 amino acids. The germline V gene has CDR1 LNHDA and CDR2 SQIVND (reference sequence). The DNA for the CDR3 is TGTGCCAGTAGTGCGGGACTGGGAGAAAATGAAAAACTGTTTTTT. Its translation: CASSAGLGENEKLFF.

The gene calls are TRBV5-1 and TRBJ1-1; D remains ambiguous. From germline, CDR1 is SGHRS and CDR2 YFSETQ. Trimming pared 0 bases from V and 2 bases from J, leaving 8 bases between. This CDR3 is 14 amino acids long. The CDR3 bases are TGCGCCAGCAGCTTGGGTGGCAGTAACACTGAAGCTTTCTTT. It yields the protein CASSLGGSNTEAFF.

This clone has a handful of counts. The rearrangement uses TRBV7-6 and TRBJ1-1; weak D call: TRBD1 (5 bases). The germline V gene has CDR1 SGHVS and CDR2 FNYEAQ. This CDR3 has 14 amino acids. With 7 bases removed from V and 0 bases from J, the gap between germline ends came to 12 bases. The CDR3 region has the DNA TGTGCCAGCACCAGCGACAGAGTGAACACTGAAGCTTTCTTT. Amino acid sequence: CASTSDRVNTEAFF.

This chain uses TRBV7-6 with TRBJ2-7; 10 nucleotides match TRBD2. The germline CDR1 and CDR2 sequences are SGHVS and FNYEAQ. The CDR3 consists of 18 residues. The ends lost 1 base at V and 1 base at J; junction bases unmatched: 10. The CDR3 nucleotides are TGTGCCAGCAGCTTAGGGGCTAGCGGGAGAGGGGATTCCTACGAGCAGTACTTC. This encodes CASSLGASGRGDSYEQYF.

The CDR3 coding sequence is TGCGCCAGCAGGGCGACAGGGGCCTTTGATACGCAGTATTTT. Its protein is CASRATGAFDTQYF. J is TRBJ2-3 and V is TRBV5-1; the match to TRBD1 covers 8 bases. V gave up 5 bases and J gave up 6 bases; unmatched junction bases: 8. Germline assignment: CDR1 SGHRS and CDR2 YFSETQ. This CDR3 region has 14 residues.

The genes are TRBV7-2 and TRBJ2-3; TRBD2 matches 14 bases. Trimming removed 3 bases from V and 6 bases from J; junction bases left unmatched: 14. The length of the CDR3 is 19 residues. Germline V gene lookup returns CDR1 SGHTA and CDR2 FQGNSA. This CDR3 reads CASSFLPRTSGGSGDTQYF. For the CDR3, the DNA is TGTGCCAGCAGCTTCCTACCTAGGACTAGCGGGGGGTCCGGCGATACGCAGTATTTT. Looking up the rest from reference TRBV7-2 and TRBJ2-3 gives the full variable domain: GAGVSQSPSNKVTEKGKDVELRCDPISGHTALYWYRQSLGQGLEFLIYFQGNSAPDKSGLPSDRFSAERTGGSVSTLTIQRTQQEDSAVYLCASSFLPRTSGGSGDTQYFGPGTRLTVL.

The chain has TRBV2 and TRBJ2-1; D uncertain. There are 13 residues in the CDR3. Germline CDR1 and CDR2: SNHLY and FYNNEI. The ends were cut back, 4 bases at V and 6 bases at J, with 10 bases in the middle. As DNA, the CDR3 is TGTGCCAGCAGTGTCGTCGGGTTCAATGAGCAGTTCTTC. Its translation is CASSVVGFNEQFF.

The chain is built from TRBV13 and TRBJ2-7; 13 bases align to TRBD2. Trimming took 5 bases from V and 7 from J; bases not matched to a gene: 5. CDR3 length: 14 residues. CDR1 and CDR2 from the germline V gene are PRHDT and FYEKMQ (reference sequence). As DNA, the CDR3 is TGTGCCAGCAGCAGGACTAGCGGGAGACGTGAGCAGTACTTC. As protein: CASSRTSGRREQYF.

This chain uses TRBV2 with TRBJ2-3; 7 bases are a match to TRBD1. Trimming took 5 bases from V and 2 from J; bases not matched to a gene: 4. The CDR3 has 14 amino acids. Germline CDR1 SNHLY, CDR2 FYNNEI. The CDR3 here is CASSSGGTTDTQYF. For the CDR3, the DNA is TGTGCCAGCAGTTCAGGGGGAACCACAGATACGCAGTATTTT.

The chain joins TRBV9 to TRBJ2-3; 7 bases match TRBD1. Germline V gene data show CDR1 as SGDLS and CDR2 as YYNGEE. This CDR3 contains 15 residues. The V gene end was trimmed by 0 bases and the J gene end by 6 bases; junction bases not matched to a gene: 7. The CDR3 DNA sequence: TGTGCCAGCAGCGTAGGCAGGGGGTCCTCGGATACGCAGTATTTT. Translating it yields CASSVGRGSSDTQYF.

The chain employs TRBV6-6 and TRBJ2-3; possible D gene TRBD1, 5 bases. The ends were cut back, 2 bases at V and 4 bases at J, with 13 bases in the middle. Germline V lookup: CDR1 MNHNY, CDR2 SVGAGI (reference sequence). The CDR3 has 15 residues. This chain's CDR3 is CASSYPQGGADTQYF. The CDR3 coding sequence is TGTGCCAGCAGTTACCCCCAGGGTGGAGCAGATACGCAGTATTTT.

The chain is built from TRBV5-5 and TRBJ2-1; 9 bases are a match to TRBD1. CDR3 length equals 16 residues. CDR1 is SGHKS and CDR2 is YYEKEE in the germline V gene (reference sequence). V was pared by 3 bases and J by 6 bases, with 10 bases of the junction left unmatched. The chain's CDR3 is CASSWDAGTGPNEQFF. The CDR3 DNA follows: TGTGCCAGCAGCTGGGATGCCGGGACAGGGCCCAATGAGCAGTTCTTC.

The CDR3 region is CATSGGLWETQYF. The CDR3 region has the DNA TGTGCCACGAGCGGGGGGCTCTGGGAGACCCAGTACTTC. The rearrangement joins TRBV6-1 to TRBJ2-5; TRBD2 agrees at 9 bases. Germline assignment: CDR1 MNHNS and CDR2 SASEGT. The length of the CDR3 is 13 residues. V was pared by 10 bases and J by 5 bases, with 8 bases of the junction left unmatched.

This chain uses TRBV29-1 with TRBJ2-5; 8 positions match TRBD1. The CDR3 covers 15 residues. CDR1 is SQVTM, CDR2 ANQGSEA, per germline. The J segment lost 2 bases and the V segment lost 4 bases, leaving 9 bases of the junction unmatched. The CDR3 DNA is TGCAGCGTTGGAGGGCAGGGACAGGTACAAGAGACCCAGTACTTC. Its translation: CSVGGQGQVQETQYF.

The count of this clone is one. The V gene is TRBV2, the J gene TRBJ1-2; no reliable D call. V gave up 5 bases and J gave up 5 bases, with 6 bases separating them. The CDR3 runs to 11 residues. Germline lookup yields CDR1 SNHLY and CDR2 FYNNEI. CDR3 sequence (DNA): TGTGCCAGCAGTCCACAGTATGGCTACACCTTC. This codes for CASSPQYGYTF. Full variable domain (remainder filled in from reference TRBV2 and TRBJ1-2): EPEVTQTPSHQVTQMGQEVILRCVPISNHLYFYWYRQILGQKVEFLVSFYNNEISEKSEIFDDQFSVERPDGSNFTLKIRSTKLEDSAMYFCASSPQYGYTFGSGTRLTVV.

The CDR3 region is CASSMSPGHSQETQYF. Written as DNA, the CDR3 is TGCGCCAGCAGCATGTCCCCGGGACATTCCCAAGAGACCCAGTACTTC. The V call is TRBV5-1, the J call TRBJ2-5, with D possibly matching TRBD1 (6 bases). This CDR3 is built from 16 residues. Germline CDR1 SGHRS, CDR2 YFSETQ. Trimming removed 4 bases at V and 1 base at J, with 17 bases between. Full variable domain (rest looked up from reference TRBV5-1 and TRBJ2-5): KAGVTQTPRYLIKTRGQQVTLSCSPISGHRSVSWYQQTPGQGLQFLFEYFSETQRNKGNFPGRFSGRQFSNSRSEMNVSTLELGDSALYLCASSMSPGHSQETQYFGPGTRLLVL.

CDR3: CSVEGERGGVSSGELFF. CDR3 coding DNA: TGCAGCGTTGAGGGTGAGAGGGGCGGGGTCTCCTCTGGGGAGCTGTTTTTT. The chain uses TRBV29-1 and TRBJ2-2, with D possibly being TRBD2 (6 bases). Looked up from germline, CDR1 is SQVTM and CDR2 is ANQGSEA. The CDR3 has 17 amino acids. V was trimmed by 3 bases and J by 8 bases, leaving 25 bases between them.

This clone was recorded a few times. The CDR3 DNA sequence: TGTGCCAGCAGTTCTCCGGGACTAGCGGGGAAGAACACCGGGGAGCTGTTTTTT. It specifies CASSSPGLAGKNTGELFF. J is TRBJ2-2 and V is TRBV27; 13 positions match TRBD2. The V gene's germline CDR1 is MNHEY and CDR2 SMNVEV (reference sequence). The junction had 6 bases not matched to a gene; V was cut back by 4 bases and J by 1 base. The CDR3 consists of 18 residues.

This sequence joins TRBV19 and TRBJ2-7; 11 bases line up with TRBD1. Unmatched junction bases numbered 6, after V lost 4 bases and J lost 4 bases. Germline V lookup: CDR1 LNHDA, CDR2 SQIVND (reference sequence). The CDR3 spans 15 residues. CDR3 loop: CASSTSGTGGYEQYF. CDR3 DNA: TGTGCCAGTAGTACCTCCGGGACAGGGGGTTACGAGCAGTACTTC.

In this sample, this clone turned up a few times. The J gene is TRBJ2-7, the V gene TRBV27; 7 bases map to TRBD2. Germline loops: CDR1 MNHEY, CDR2 SMNVEV (reference sequence). This CDR3 comprises 14 residues. Germline trimming cut 5 bases from V and 3 bases from J; bases unmatched to any gene: 7. The CDR3 loop is CASSPAGGGYEQYF. CDR3 nucleotide sequence: TGTGCCAGCAGTCCCGCCGGCGGGGGCTACGAGCAGTACTTC.

The chain couples TRBV30 to TRBJ1-2, with TRBD1 matching 9 bases. The CDR3 has 14 residues. CDR1 is GTSNPN and CDR2 is SVGIG in the germline V gene (reference sequence). Trimming cost V 4 bases and J 12 bases; bases outside gene matches: 15. The CDR3 DNA follows: TGTGCCTGGAATTTGGCGGGGGGACAGGGAACGGACACCTTC. Residues: CAWNLAGGQGTDTF. The full variable domain, completed using reference TRBV30 and TRBJ1-2, is SQTIHQWPATLVQPVGSPLSLECTVEGTSNPNLYWYRQAAGRGLQLLFYSVGIGQISSEVPQNLSASRPQDRQFILSSKKLLLSDSGFYLCAWNLAGGQGTDTFGSGTRLTVV.

This clone was observed a handful of times. The same CDR3 arises from other DNA sequences in this sample as well. The chain combines TRBV7-8 with TRBJ1-5; no clear D gene. The ends were cut back, 1 base at V and 7 bases at J, with 14 bases in the middle. CDR1 and CDR2 (germline): SGHVS, FQNEAQ. The CDR3 contains 15 residues. The CDR3, as DNA: TGTGCCAGCAGCTTAGTTTACGGGGTTGGGCAGCCCCAGCATTTT. This translates into CASSLVYGVGQPQHF.

The chain has TRBV7-9 and TRBJ2-3; the D is unclear. CDR1 and CDR2 (germline): SEHNR, FQNEAQ (reference sequence). This CDR3 is 15 amino acids long. Trimming pared 2 bases from V and 2 bases from J, leaving 11 bases between. CDR3 protein: CASSLMAAITDTQYF. In DNA, the CDR3 is TGTGCCAGCAGCTTAATGGCAGCGATCACAGATACGCAGTATTTT.

To note about this clone: This same CDR3 is encoded by further DNA sequences in the sample. The chain employs TRBV30 and TRBJ1-6; D perhaps matches TRBD1 (6 bases). With 0 bases removed from V and 7 bases from J, the gap between germline ends came to 7 bases. Per the germline V gene, CDR1 is GTSNPN and CDR2 is SVGIG (reference sequence). The CDR3 extends over 13 amino acids. The CDR3 DNA reads as TGTGCCTGGAGTGTACAGGGAAATTCACCCCTCCACTTT. It encodes CAWSVQGNSPLHF.